This TCR beta chain was found in a study of cytomegalovirus exposure and HLA in healthy donors. V shed 7 bases, J shed 5 bases, and the junction held 14 bases outside the gene matches. The CDR3 is 16 residues long. Germline-derived CDR1 and CDR2 are MDHEN and SYDVKM. Researchers ran the PCR with 60 Vbeta and 13 Jbeta primers. Clones were sequenced by immunoSEQ multiplex PCR, and TCRdb holds only the in-frame ones, with some missing. The data contain around 58,000 clones, around four fifths of them singletons. The sequence was obtained from a male donor in good health and CMV-seropositive. The V gene is TRBV28, the J gene TRBJ2-5; 9 bases align to TRBD1. Sequencing input: PBMCs. CDR3 bases: TGTGCCAGCACTTCCCGGACAGGGGCCCTACGGGAGACCCAGTACTTC. Its translation: CASTSRTGALRETQYF.